The entry that follows covers one T cell receptor beta chain sequence. The antigen is not known. The junction departs from germline at one end; a sequencing error may be responsible. The entry originates in a study of cytomegalovirus exposure and HLA in healthy donors. Overall study results and limits: TCR beta chains numbering some 160 were designated cytomegalovirus-associated.

Primers for the PCR totalled 60 Vbeta and 13 Jbeta. Here immunoSEQ multiplex PCR was the method, and the copy in TCRdb shows in-frame clones only, minus some. There are about 52,000 clones in the sample; 45% to 70% occur only once, and 12% lies in the top ten. The donors, nominally healthy at sampling, likely had unrecorded immune exposures. The clonotype originates from a human donor in good health. Material: PBMCs.

CDR3 region: CASSPSGGDTQYF. CDR3 in DNA: TGTGCTAGCAGCCCTAGCGGGGGAGATACGCAGTATTTT. The rearrangement joins TRBV7-7 to TRBJ2-3, with 10 bases lining up with TRBD2. From germline, CDR1 is SSHAT and CDR2 FNYEAQ (reference sequence). This CDR3 region has 13 residues.